One and the same sample provided the 27 T cell receptor beta chains below, sequenced in a study of T-cell reconstitution after alpha-beta-depleted transplantation in children. Unique molecular identifiers were used in preparing the TCRbeta library. MiXCR, applied by TCRdb to the PCR reads, yields one record per CDR3 protein. The sample has 600,000 to 700,000 distinct CDR3 sequences, roughly 17% seen once; the top ten hold 1.1%. Sequencing used PBMCs from the stem cell graft donor, obtained from the stem cell graft. Receptors were obtained from a human donor who donated a stem cell graft to a child with acute myeloid leukemia.

The chain couples TRBV7-2 to TRBJ2-5, with 9 bases that match TRBD2. J lost 7 bases, V lost 5 bases, and 14 bases had no gene match. Germline V gene data show CDR1 as SGHTA and CDR2 as FQGNSA. This CDR3 has 16 amino acids. CDR3 DNA sequence: TGTGCCAGCAGCCACAGACTAGCGGTACCGTACGGGACCCAGTACTTC. It specifies CASSHRLAVPYGTQYF.

CDR3 region: CASRAGTRNTEAFF. The DNA of the CDR3 is TGTGCCAGCAGGGCCGGGACGCGGAACACTGAAGCTTTCTTT. The chain carries TRBV25-1 and TRBJ1-1, with a weak D call TRBD1 (5 bases). Trimming took 6 bases from V and 1 from J, leaving 12 bases between them. This CDR3 has 14 residues. Germline lookup yields CDR1 MGHDK and CDR2 SYGVNS.

This chain uses TRBV19 with TRBJ2-1, with D perhaps matching TRBD1 (5 bases). V was pared by 7 bases and J by 5 bases, with 24 bases between. This CDR3 comprises 17 residues. CDR1 and CDR2 (germline): LNHDA, SQIVND (reference sequence). The CDR3 loop reads CASTRAPEKGSNNEQFF. The CDR3 DNA follows: TGTGCCAGTACCAGAGCCCCGGAAAAGGGGTCGAACAATGAGCAGTTCTTC.

This clonotype was detected a few times. The chain combines TRBV7-2 with TRBJ2-2; a weak D match, TRBD1 (5 bases). Per the germline V gene, CDR1 is SGHTA and CDR2 is FQGNSA. CDR3 length: 14 residues. Deletions cut 5 bases from V and 1 base from J, with 8 bases between. The DNA for the CDR3 is TGTGCCAGCAGCATGACAGTGAACACCGGGGAGCTGTTTTTT. Translating it yields CASSMTVNTGELFF.

This rearrangement joins TRBV25-1 to TRBJ2-5; unclear D gene. Trimming took off 0 bases at V and 3 bases at J, with 11 bases between the two ends. CDR1 is MGHDK and CDR2 is SYGVNS in the germline V gene. The CDR3 runs to 15 residues. CDR3 protein: CASSEYRAEEETQYF. In DNA, the CDR3 is TGTGCCAGCAGTGAATATAGGGCCGAGGAAGAGACCCAGTACTTC.

In this sample, this clonotype turned up many times. The chain joins TRBV15 to TRBJ1-1, with 8 bases matching TRBD1. There are 15 residues in the CDR3. V shed 5 bases and J 0 bases; nucleotides not matched to a gene: 5. CDR1 LNHNV and CDR2 YYDKDF come from the germline V gene (reference sequence). The DNA of the CDR3 is TGTGCCACCAGCGCCCAGGGACAGGTGAACACTGAAGCTTTCTTT. Protein sequence: CATSAQGQVNTEAFF.

V and J are TRBV29-1 and TRBJ2-2; D is unresolved. Trimming took 4 bases from V and 6 from J, leaving 9 bases between them. Per the germline V gene, CDR1 is SQVTM and CDR2 is ANQGSEA. The length of the CDR3 is 12 residues. CDR3 sequence reads: CSVGHTAGELFF. For the CDR3, the DNA is TGCAGCGTTGGGCACACTGCCGGGGAGCTGTTTTTT.

This clonotype came up many times. The chain joins TRBV20-1 to TRBJ1-6; 7 bases fit TRBD1. Germline V gene sequence: CDR1 DFQATT, CDR2 SNEGSKA (reference sequence). V dropped 5 bases and J dropped 0; count of bases not matched to a gene: 4. CDR3 length equals 15 residues. The CDR3 spells CSAPTGASYNSPLHF. Here the CDR3 DNA reads TGCAGTGCTCCTACAGGGGCCTCCTATAATTCACCCCTCCACTTT.

V gene TRBV20-1 combines with J gene TRBJ1-2, with unresolved D. The CDR3 runs to 14 residues. Germline loops: CDR1 DFQATT, CDR2 SNEGSKA (reference sequence). Deletions cut 0 bases from V and 8 bases from J, with 16 bases between. The CDR3 protein is CSAREGSPLGGYTF. In DNA form, the CDR3 reads TGCAGTGCTAGAGAAGGCAGCCCATTGGGAGGCTACACCTTC.

This clonotype was detected only a few times. The V gene is TRBV7-9, the J gene TRBJ1-5, with D unclear. Trimming shortened V by 0 bases and J by 5 bases, and 8 bases separated the two germline ends. This CDR3 region has 14 residues. In germline, CDR1 is SEHNR, CDR2 FQNEAQ (reference sequence). DNA of the CDR3: TGTGCCAGCAGCTTAGCATCCGGGGATCAGCCCCAGCATTTT. The encoded protein is CASSLASGDQPQHF.

The table lists this clonotype with many counts. The rearrangement uses TRBV20-1 and TRBJ1-5, with TRBD1 matching 12 bases. J gave up 6 bases and V 7 bases, and 7 bases lay outside the gene matches. The germline gives CDR1 DFQATT, CDR2 SNEGSKA (reference sequence). This CDR3 is built from 14 residues. CDR3 DNA: TGCAGTGTTACGGGACAGGGGGCGGTTCAGCCCCAGCATTTT. This sequence encodes CSVTGQGAVQPQHF.

The chain uses TRBV6-6 and TRBJ2-7, with D unclear. V lost 2 bases to trimming and J lost 10 bases, with 15 bases between them. Germline V gene lookup returns CDR1 MNHNY and CDR2 SVGAGI (reference sequence). This CDR3 has 13 amino acids. CDR3 loop: CASSYGPPRDQYF. In DNA, the CDR3 is TGTGCCAGCAGTTACGGCCCCCCTCGCGACCAGTACTTC.

This clonotype was observed a handful of times. The J gene is TRBJ2-3, the V gene TRBV5-5; D not resolved. This CDR3 region has 11 residues. V was trimmed by 0 bases and J by 10 bases, leaving 6 bases between them. The V gene's germline CDR1 is SGHKS and CDR2 YYEKEE (reference sequence). This CDR3 reads CASSLDTSQYF. CDR3 bases: TGTGCCAGCAGCTTGGACACGTCGCAGTATTTT.

This clonotype was found many times. The V and J genes are TRBV10-3 and TRBJ2-1, with a tentative D call TRBD1 (6 bases). V was trimmed by 2 bases and J by 3 bases, leaving 11 bases between them. Looked up from germline, CDR1 is ENHRY and CDR2 is SYGVKD. CDR3 length: 15 amino acids. CDR3: CAISEPPRGYNEQFF. The CDR3, as DNA: TGTGCCATCAGTGAGCCCCCCAGGGGCTACAATGAGCAGTTCTTC.

The chain joins TRBV7-7 to TRBJ1-5; D remains unclear. Trimming cost V 1 base and J 1 base, with 17 bases left between them. The CDR3 runs 18 residues. CDR1 and CDR2 (germline): SSHAT, FNYEAQ (reference sequence). The CDR3: CASSLERTPPPSNQPQHF. The CDR3 DNA is TGTGCCAGCAGCTTAGAAAGGACTCCTCCTCCCAGCAATCAGCCCCAGCATTTT.

This clonotype was found many times. The rearrangement links TRBV20-1 to TRBJ1-1; possible D gene TRBD1, 5 bases. The CDR3 totals 14 residues. Germline loops: CDR1 DFQATT, CDR2 SNEGSKA (reference sequence). Between the trimmed V and J ends, which lost 3 bases and 4 bases, there was a span of 15 bases. The CDR3 here is CSASNPLGVTEAFF. The DNA for the CDR3 is TGCAGTGCTAGTAACCCCCTGGGGGTCACTGAAGCTTTCTTT.

This clonotype occurred many times. The rearrangement joins TRBV20-1 to TRBJ1-5; 8 nucleotides agree with TRBD1. V lost 4 bases and J lost 5; bases outside the gene matches: 4. Germline assignment: CDR1 DFQATT and CDR2 SNEGSKA (reference sequence). The CDR3 sequence is 13 residues long. CDR3 sequence (DNA): TGCAGTGCTATCGACAGGGGAGATCAGCCCCAGCATTTT. Amino acid sequence: CSAIDRGDQPQHF.

This clonotype has just a few counts. The V and J genes are TRBV7-9 and TRBJ1-1, with no clear D. CDR1 is SEHNR, CDR2 FQNEAQ, per germline (reference sequence). The CDR3 is made up of 11 amino acids. Trimming removed 7 bases at V and 2 bases at J, with 5 bases between. The CDR3 loop reads CASNSNTEAFF. The CDR3 region has the DNA TGTGCCAGCAACAGTAACACTGAAGCTTTCTTT. The variable domain in full, with the rest retrieved from reference TRBV7-9 and TRBJ1-1, is DTGVSQNPRHKITKRGQNVTFRCDPISEHNRLYWYRQTLGQGPEFLTYFQNEAQLEKSRLLSDRFSAERPKGSFSTLEIQRTEQGDSAMYLCASNSNTEAFFGQGTRLTVV.

This clonotype was found many times. V gene TRBV6-2 or TRBV6-3 combines with J gene TRBJ2-5; TRBD2 agrees at 7 bases. The trim removed 0 bases at V and 3 bases at J, leaving 7 bases unmatched. This CDR3 has 16 amino acids. Germline CDR1 reads MNHEY; CDR2 reads SVGEGT. CDR3 nucleotide sequence: TGTGCCAGCAGTTACTCGACTGGACTAGGCGAAGAGACCCAGTACTTC. Its translation: CASSYSTGLGEETQYF.

This chain connects TRBV12-2 to TRBJ1-1; the table's D call, TRBD1, has no DNA check behind it. TRBV12-2 has pseudogene status. There are 18 residues in the CDR3. CDR3 bases: TGTGCAAGTCGCCCAGGGACCGTAAGACAGGGGGAAGGGACTGAAGCTTTCTTT. Encoded protein: CASRPGTVRQGEGTEAFF.

This clonotype has more than one count but fewer than ten. This chain joins TRBV12-3 or TRBV12-4 and TRBJ2-1, with D maybe TRBD1 (6 bases). V shed 5 bases and J shed 0 bases, with 11 bases lying between them. This CDR3 region has 15 residues. DNA of the CDR3: TGTGCCAGCAGTGCAGGGGCCACCTCCTACAATGAGCAGTTCTTC. This translates into CASSAGATSYNEQFF.

V gene TRBV6-5 combines with J gene TRBJ1-3; D is unclear. Germline CDR1 MNHEY, CDR2 SVGAGI. This CDR3 region has 15 residues. V lost 3 bases and J lost 0, with 9 bases in between. CDR3: CASSYGVSSGNTIYF. For the CDR3, the DNA is TGTGCCAGCAGTTATGGGGTTAGCTCTGGAAACACCATATATTTT.

In its sample, this clonotype was seen a few times. The DNA of the CDR3 is TGTGCCAGCAGCCAGTTAGGGTATGGAAACACCATATATTTT. This sequence encodes CASSQLGYGNTIYF. The J gene is TRBJ1-3, the V gene TRBV11-2; unclear D gene. Germline V gene data show CDR1 as SGHAT and CDR2 as FQNNGV. Trimming cost V 5 bases and J 3 bases, with 11 bases left between them. There are 14 residues in the CDR3.

This clonotype was detected many times. The chain has TRBV30 and TRBJ2-1, with D perhaps assigned TRBD1 or TRBD2 (5 bases each). Germline assignment: CDR1 GTSNPN and CDR2 SVGIG (reference sequence). V was pared by 1 base and J by 5 bases, with 15 bases between. The CDR3 loop spans 15 amino acids. CDR3 DNA: TGTGCCTGGAGTGAGGGAACCGGGGCCAACAATGAGCAGTTCTTC. This gives the protein CAWSEGTGANNEQFF.

This rearrangement joins TRBV6-1 to TRBJ2-7; D is uncertain. This CDR3 contains 12 residues. Trimming left V 6 bases short and J 8 bases short, with 14 bases between. Germline V lookup: CDR1 MNHNS, CDR2 SASEGT. This chain's CDR3 is CASRMTEQKQYF. Here the CDR3 DNA reads TGTGCCAGCAGGATGACGGAGCAGAAGCAGTACTTC.

This clonotype occurred many times. V gene TRBV29-1 combines with J gene TRBJ1-2, with D possibly matching TRBD1 (5 bases). The ends were cut back, 0 bases at V and 2 bases at J, with 10 bases in the middle. CDR1 is SQVTM and CDR2 is ANQGSEA in the germline V gene. The CDR3 consists of 14 residues. As DNA, the CDR3 is TGCAGCGTTGAAGAAGGGGTTTTAAACTATGGCTACACCTTC. It is translated as CSVEEGVLNYGYTF.

This clonotype was picked up many times. The rearrangement joins TRBV24-1 to TRBJ2-5; 11 bases fit TRBD2. The V segment lost 5 bases and the J segment 5 bases; nucleotides outside the gene matches: 6. The CDR3 has 15 amino acids. The germline CDR1 and CDR2 sequences are KGHDR and SFDVKD. The CDR3 region has the DNA TGTGCCACCAGTGCCGGGACTAGCGGCTCGGAGACCCAGTACTTC. Amino acid sequence: CATSAGTSGSETQYF.